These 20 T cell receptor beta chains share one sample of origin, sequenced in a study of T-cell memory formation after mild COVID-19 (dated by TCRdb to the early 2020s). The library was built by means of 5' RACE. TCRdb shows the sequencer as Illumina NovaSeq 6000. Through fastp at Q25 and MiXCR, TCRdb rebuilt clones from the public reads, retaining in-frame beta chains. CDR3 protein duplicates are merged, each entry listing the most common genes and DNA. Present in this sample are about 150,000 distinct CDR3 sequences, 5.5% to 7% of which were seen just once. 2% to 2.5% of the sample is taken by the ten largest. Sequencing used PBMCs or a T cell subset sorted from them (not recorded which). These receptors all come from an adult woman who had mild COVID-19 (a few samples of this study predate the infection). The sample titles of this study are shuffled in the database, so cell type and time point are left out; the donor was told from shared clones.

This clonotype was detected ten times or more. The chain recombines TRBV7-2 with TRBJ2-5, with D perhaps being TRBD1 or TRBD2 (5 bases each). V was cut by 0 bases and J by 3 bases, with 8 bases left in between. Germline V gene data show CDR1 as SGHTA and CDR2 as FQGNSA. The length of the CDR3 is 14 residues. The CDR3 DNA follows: TGTGCCAGCAGCTTAGCCGGGACGAAAGAGACCCAGTACTTC. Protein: CASSLAGTKETQYF.

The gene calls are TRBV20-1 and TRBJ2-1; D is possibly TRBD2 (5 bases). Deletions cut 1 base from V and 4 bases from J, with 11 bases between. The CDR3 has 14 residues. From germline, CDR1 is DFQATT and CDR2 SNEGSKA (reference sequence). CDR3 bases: TGCAGTGCTAGAGGTTCCGGGGTGTACAATGAGCAGTTCTTC. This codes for CSARGSGVYNEQFF.

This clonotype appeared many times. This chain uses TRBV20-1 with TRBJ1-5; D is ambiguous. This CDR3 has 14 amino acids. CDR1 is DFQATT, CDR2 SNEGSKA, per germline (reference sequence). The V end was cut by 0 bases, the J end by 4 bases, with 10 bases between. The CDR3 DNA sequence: TGCAGTGCTAGAGATCATGGGAAAAATCAGCCCCAGCATTTT. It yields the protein CSARDHGKNQPQHF.

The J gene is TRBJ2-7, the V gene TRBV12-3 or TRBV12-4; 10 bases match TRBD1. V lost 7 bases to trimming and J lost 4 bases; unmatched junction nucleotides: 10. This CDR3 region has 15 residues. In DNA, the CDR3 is TGTGCCAGCAAGCGGCGGGGGACAGGGGAGTACGAGCAGTACTTC. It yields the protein CASKRRGTGEYEQYF.

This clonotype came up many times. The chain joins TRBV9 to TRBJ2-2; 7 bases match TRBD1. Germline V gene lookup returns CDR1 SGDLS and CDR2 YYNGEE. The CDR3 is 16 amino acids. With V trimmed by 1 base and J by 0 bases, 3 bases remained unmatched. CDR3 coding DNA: TGTGCCAGCAGCGTACAGGGGACAGCGAACACCGGGGAGCTGTTTTTT. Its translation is CASSVQGTANTGELFF.

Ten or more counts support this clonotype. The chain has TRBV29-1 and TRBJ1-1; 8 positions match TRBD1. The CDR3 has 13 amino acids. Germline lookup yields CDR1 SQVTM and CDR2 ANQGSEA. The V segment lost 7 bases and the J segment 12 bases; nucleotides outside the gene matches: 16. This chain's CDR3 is CSGEDRVKLETFF. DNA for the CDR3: TGCAGCGGGGAGGACAGGGTCAAACTGGAGACTTTCTTT. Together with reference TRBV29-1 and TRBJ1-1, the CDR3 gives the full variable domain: SAVISQKPSRDICQRGTSLTIQCQVDSQVTMMFWYRQQPGQSLTLIATANQGSEATYESGFVIDKFPISRPNLTFSTLTVSNMSPEDSSIYLCSGEDRVKLETFFGQGTRLTVV.

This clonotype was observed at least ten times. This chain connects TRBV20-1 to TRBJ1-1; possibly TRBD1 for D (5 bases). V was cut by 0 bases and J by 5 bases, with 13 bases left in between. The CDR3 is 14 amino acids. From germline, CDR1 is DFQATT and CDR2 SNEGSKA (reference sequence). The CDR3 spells CSARDGGTGTEAFF. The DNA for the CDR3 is TGCAGTGCTAGAGATGGGGGGACGGGAACTGAAGCTTTCTTT.

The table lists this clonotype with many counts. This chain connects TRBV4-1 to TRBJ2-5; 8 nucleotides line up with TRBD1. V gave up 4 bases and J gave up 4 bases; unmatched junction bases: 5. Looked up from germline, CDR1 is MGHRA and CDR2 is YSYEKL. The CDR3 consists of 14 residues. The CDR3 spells CASSPRTGRETQYF. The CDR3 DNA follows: TGCGCCAGCAGCCCGAGGACAGGGCGAGAGACCCAGTACTTC.

CDR3 DNA: TGTGCCAGCAGCGTCGCCCCACAGGACTACGAGCAGTACTTC. Encoded protein: CASSVAPQDYEQYF. The chain couples TRBV9 to TRBJ2-7, with a possible D match to TRBD1 (5 bases). Germline CDR1 SGDLS, CDR2 YYNGEE. This CDR3 region has 14 residues. Trimming removed 2 bases from V and 3 bases from J, with 12 bases in between.

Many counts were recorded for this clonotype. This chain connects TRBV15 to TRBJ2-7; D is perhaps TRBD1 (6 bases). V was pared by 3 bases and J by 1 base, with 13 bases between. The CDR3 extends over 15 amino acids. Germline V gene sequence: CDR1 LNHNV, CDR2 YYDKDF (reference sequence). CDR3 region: CATSSGQTPSYEQYF. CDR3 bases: TGTGCCACCAGCAGCGGACAGACTCCTTCCTACGAGCAGTACTTC.

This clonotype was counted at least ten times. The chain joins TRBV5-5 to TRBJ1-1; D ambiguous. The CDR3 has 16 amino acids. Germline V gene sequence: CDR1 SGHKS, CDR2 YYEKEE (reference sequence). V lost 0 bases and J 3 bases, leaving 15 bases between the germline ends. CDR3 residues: CASSLGPRVKDTEAFF. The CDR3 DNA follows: TGTGCCAGCAGCTTGGGGCCCCGGGTTAAAGACACTGAAGCTTTCTTT.

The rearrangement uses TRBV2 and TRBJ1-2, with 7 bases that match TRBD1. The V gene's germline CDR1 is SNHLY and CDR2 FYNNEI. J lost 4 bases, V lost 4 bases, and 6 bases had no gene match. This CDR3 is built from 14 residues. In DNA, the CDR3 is TGTGCCAGCAGTGGGAGACAGGGTACCTATGGCTACACCTTC. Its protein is CASSGRQGTYGYTF.

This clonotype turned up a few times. The DNA of the CDR3 is TGTGCCAGCAGTCATTTTCAGGGGGCTTCCAAAAACATTCAGTACTTC. It codes for CASSHFQGASKNIQYF. This chain uses TRBV3-1 with TRBJ2-4, with 8 bases lining up with TRBD1. Germline values: CDR1 LGHDT, CDR2 YNNKEL (reference sequence). V trimming: 6 bases; J trimming: 2 bases; junction bases outside the gene matches: 9. The CDR3 is made up of 16 amino acids.

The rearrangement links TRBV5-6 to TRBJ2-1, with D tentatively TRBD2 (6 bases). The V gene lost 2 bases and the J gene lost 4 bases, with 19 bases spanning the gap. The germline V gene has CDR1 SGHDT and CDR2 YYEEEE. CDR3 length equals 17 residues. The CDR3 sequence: CASSLGPGTHSYNEQFF. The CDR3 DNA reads TGTGCCAGCAGCTTAGGCCCCGGGACTCACTCTTACAATGAGCAGTTCTTC.

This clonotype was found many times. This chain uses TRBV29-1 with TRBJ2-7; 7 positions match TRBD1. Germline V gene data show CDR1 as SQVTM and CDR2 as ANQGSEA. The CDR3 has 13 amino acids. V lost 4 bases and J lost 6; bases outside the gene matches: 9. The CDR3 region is CSVVNRGLSEQYF. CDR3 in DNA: TGCAGCGTTGTCAACAGGGGATTAAGCGAGCAGTACTTC.

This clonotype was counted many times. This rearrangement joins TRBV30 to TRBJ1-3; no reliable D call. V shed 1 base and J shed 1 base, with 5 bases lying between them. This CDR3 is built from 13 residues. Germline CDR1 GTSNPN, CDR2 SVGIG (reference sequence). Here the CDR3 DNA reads TGTGCCTGGAGTGCTGGATCTGGAAACACCATATATTTT. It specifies CAWSAGSGNTIYF.

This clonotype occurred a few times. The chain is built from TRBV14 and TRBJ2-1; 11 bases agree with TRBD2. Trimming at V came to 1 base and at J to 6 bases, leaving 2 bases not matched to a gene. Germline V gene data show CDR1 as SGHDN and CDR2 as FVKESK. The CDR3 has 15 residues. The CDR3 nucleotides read TGTGCCAGCAGCCAAGTAGCGGGAGGGTTCAATGAGCAGTTCTTC. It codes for CASSQVAGGFNEQFF. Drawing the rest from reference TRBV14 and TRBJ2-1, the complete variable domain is EAGVTQFPSHSVIEKGQTVTLRCDPISGHDNLYWYRRVMGKEIKFLLHFVKESKQDESGMPNNRFLAERTGGTYSTLKVQPAELEDSGVYFCASSQVAGGFNEQFFGPGTRLTVL.

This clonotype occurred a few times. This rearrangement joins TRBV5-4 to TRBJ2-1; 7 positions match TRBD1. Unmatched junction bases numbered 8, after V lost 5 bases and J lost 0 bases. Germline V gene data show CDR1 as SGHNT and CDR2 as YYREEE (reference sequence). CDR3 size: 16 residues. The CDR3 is CASRHRDRLSYNEQFF. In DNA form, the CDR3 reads TGTGCCAGCAGACACCGGGACAGACTCTCCTACAATGAGCAGTTCTTC.

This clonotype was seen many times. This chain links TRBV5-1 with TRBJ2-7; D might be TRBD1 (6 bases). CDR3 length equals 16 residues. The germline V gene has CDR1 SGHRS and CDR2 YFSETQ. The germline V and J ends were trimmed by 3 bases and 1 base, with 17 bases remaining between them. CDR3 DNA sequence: TGCGCCAGCAGCTCATCCAGGGGTCGTGAGTCCTACGAGCAGTACTTC. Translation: CASSSSRGRESYEQYF.

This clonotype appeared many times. This CDR3 reads CASSLRGTSGRSYNEQFF. The CDR3 nucleotides read TGTGCCAGCAGCTTGAGGGGGACTAGCGGTCGCTCCTACAATGAGCAGTTCTTC. The gene calls are TRBV7-2 and TRBJ2-1; TRBD2 aligns across 11 bases. Germline CDR1 reads SGHTA; CDR2 reads FQGNSA. CDR3 length: 18 residues. The V gene end was trimmed by 3 bases and the J gene end by 0 bases; junction bases not matched to a gene: 7. The full variable domain, with the rest looked up from reference TRBV7-2 and TRBJ2-1, is GAGVSQSPSNKVTEKGKDVELRCDPISGHTALYWYRQSLGQGLEFLIYFQGNSAPDKSGLPSDRFSAERTGGSVSTLTIQRTQQEDSAVYLCASSLRGTSGRSYNEQFFGPGTRLTVL.